Below, 3 T cell receptor beta chains from the same sample are listed, as sequenced in a study of CD8+ T cells in alopecia areata. RNA, once extracted, was reverse transcribed into cDNA for use as the sequencing template. Here immunoSEQ multiplex PCR was the method, and the copy in TCRdb shows in-frame clones only, minus some. This sample has fewer than 150,000 clones, with 82% found just once. Treatment described: oral pan-JAK inhibitor, 5-10 mg twice daily. Sequences were derived from CD8+ T cells sorted from blood, sampled at week 4, from a patient treated with tofacitinib. The receptors come from a human donor with alopecia areata.

V gene TRBV29-1 combines with J gene TRBJ2-5, with D possibly matching TRBD2 (6 bases). Germline-derived CDR1 and CDR2 are SQVTM and ANQGSEA. This CDR3 comprises 14 residues. V was cut by 4 bases and J by 5 bases, with 17 bases left in between. The CDR3 coding sequence is TGCAGCGTTGCTCCCGGGGGTTGGTCGGAGACCCAGTACTTC. It is translated as CSVAPGGWSETQYF.

The V gene is TRBV29-1, the J gene TRBJ2-7, with 9 bases that match TRBD1. There are 12 residues in the CDR3. J was trimmed by 4 bases and V by 5 bases; bases with no gene match: 3. In germline, CDR1 is SQVTM, CDR2 ANQGSEA. CDR3 amino acids: CSVRTGEYEQYF. The CDR3 DNA is TGCAGCGTTCGGACAGGGGAATACGAGCAGTACTTC.

The genes are TRBV28 and TRBJ1-3; a weak D match, TRBD1 (5 bases). With 3 bases removed from V and 2 bases from J, the gap between germline ends came to 14 bases. CDR1 is MDHEN and CDR2 is SYDVKM in the germline V gene. This CDR3 is built from 16 residues. This chain's CDR3 is CASSLTFTGPGNTIYF. Here the CDR3 DNA reads TGTGCCAGCAGTTTGACCTTCACGGGACCTGGAAACACCATATATTTT.